This TCR beta chain was identified during a study of shared clonotypes between healthy human individuals. Study at large: The donor group consisted of a couple of women and a few men, aged 18 to 49. Study conclusions and caveats: The naive CD4 repertoires of a handful of donors were compared, and around 5.1% of clonotypes were shared.

Using immunoSEQ multiplex PCR, the repertoire was profiled, and TCRdb retains in-frame clones only, with some absent. Of under 1,900,000 clones listed, about 98.5% are singletons. As to this clone: Its specificity is unknown.

Germline CDR1 reads SEHNR; CDR2 reads FQNEAQ (reference sequence). This CDR3 has 18 amino acids. With 1 base clipped from V and 0 bases from J, the junction kept 9 bases outside the gene matches. The sample comprised naive CD4+ T cells sorted from blood. Described subset: CD45RA+ positively selected. This clonotype originated in a man younger than 45 in good health. The chain links TRBV7-9 to TRBJ2-3; 8 positions agree with TRBD2. Here the CDR3 reads CASSLGSSGLPSTDTQYF. CDR3 coding DNA: TGTGCCAGCAGCTTAGGTTCTAGCGGGCTACCTAGCACAGATACGCAGTATTTT.